Listed below are T cell receptor beta chains from one sample, sequenced in a study of OX40 agonist ivuxolimab in advanced cancers. The method was immunoSEQ multiplex PCR; TCRdb's version includes in-frame clones alone and lacks a portion of them. The sample contains under 90,000 clones, roughly 80% of which appear only once. The sequencing used CD4+ or CD8+ T cells sorted from blood, collected in a trial of the OX40 agonist ivuxolimab. Every receptor here comes from an adult with an advanced solid tumor such as melanoma, head and neck, liver or kidney cancer. Both conserved end residues are part of each CDR3. D genes are given only for firm matches. A clone size is listed for some rows: how often the clone was seen (once, few, many), or a class if it is expanded.

>NA|TRBV7-2|NA|TRBJ2-4
CASSQGSGGRSIQYF
TGTGCCAGCAGCCAGGGGTCCGGGGGGAGAAGCATTCAGTACTTC
>NA|TRBV19|NA|TRBJ1-1
CASGEGLGEAFF
TGTGCCAGTGGGGAGGGACTGGGTGAAGCTTTCTTT
>NA|TRBV7-9|NA|TRBJ2-7
CASTDQGYEQYF
TGTGCCAGCACCGATCAGGGGTACGAGCAGTACTTC
>NA|TRBV4-2|TRBD1|TRBJ2-1
CASSQADRGPYNEQFF
TGTGCCAGCAGCCAAGCCGACAGGGGACCCTACAATGAGCAGTTCTTC
>NA|TRBV12-5|TRBD1|TRBJ2-3
CASGFGDRGQRDTQYF
TGTGCTAGTGGTTTCGGAGACAGGGGGCAAAGAGATACGCAGTATTTT
>NA|TRBV29-1|TRBD2|TRBJ2-5
CSVAGRAQETQYF
TGCAGCGTTGCAGGGAGGGCGCAAGAGACCCAGTACTTC
>NA|TRBV30|NA|TRBJ1-5
CAWRESGDQPQHF
TGTGCCTGGAGGGAGTCGGGGGATCAGCCCCAGCATTTT
>NA|TRBV7-2|NA|TRBJ2-7
CASSLTGAERAYEQYF
TGTGCCAGCAGCTTAACAGGAGCGGAACGGGCCTACGAGCAGTACTTC
>NA|TRBV18|NA|TRBJ2-6
CASSPGEANVLTF
TGTGCCAGCTCACCAGGGGAGGCCAACGTCCTGACTTTC
>NA|TRBV28|NA|TRBJ1-2
CASSLSVGFNYGYTF
TGTGCCAGCAGTCTCTCGGTGGGCTTCAACTATGGCTACACCTTC
>NA|TRBV4-2|NA|TRBJ2-3
CASSQERGVGTDTQYF
TGTGCCAGCAGCCAAGAACGAGGGGTTGGCACAGATACGCAGTATTTT
>many|TRBV5-6|TRBD2|TRBJ2-1
CASSWELAGEHYNEQFF
TGTGCCAGCAGCTGGGAACTAGCGGGAGAGCACTACAATGAGCAGTTCTTC
>NA|TRBV19|NA|TRBJ2-3
CASSNQDSLTDTQYF
TGTGCCAGTAGTAACCAGGACAGCCTCACAGATACGCAGTATTTT
>NA|TRBV7-3|NA|TRBJ2-1
CASSSRSGGEQFF
TGTGCCAGCAGCTCAAGGTCTGGGGGTGAGCAGTTCTTC
>NA|TRBV19|TRBD1|TRBJ1-1
CASGPPGTEGTEAFF
TGTGCCAGTGGCCCCCCCGGGACAGAAGGCACTGAAGCTTTCTTT
>NA|TRBV27|NA|TRBJ2-3
CASSPRRNTRTDTQYF
TGTGCCAGCAGTCCCCGGAGGAACACTCGCACAGATACGCAGTATTTT
>NA|TRBV6-6|TRBD1|TRBJ2-1
CASSYGQGPEQFF
TGTGCCAGCAGTTACGGACAGGGGCCTGAGCAGTTCTTC
>NA|TRBV5-1|TRBD1|TRBJ1-2
CASSLAGGQGYGYTF
TGCGCCAGCAGCTTGGCGGGAGGACAGGGCTATGGCTACACCTTC
>NA|TRBV9|NA|TRBJ1-6
CASSADLNSPLHF
TGTGCCAGCAGCGCGGATCTTAATTCACCCCTCCACTTT
>NA|TRBV7-3|NA|TRBJ1-5
CASSPTLYSNQPQHF
TGTGCCAGCAGCCCGACACTATATAGCAATCAGCCCCAGCATTTT
>once|TRBV2|NA|TRBJ2-1
CASSEVRLPSGHNEQFF
TGTGCCAGCAGTGAAGTGAGACTCCCCTCCGGACACAATGAGCAGTTCTTC
>NA|TRBV28|TRBD2|TRBJ2-3
CASSSPAGATDTQYF
TGTGCCAGCAGTTCACCGGCGGGAGCCACAGATACGCAGTATTTT
>NA|TRBV18|NA|TRBJ1-2
CASLEERTYGYTF
TGTGCCAGCCTGGAGGAGAGAACCTATGGCTACACCTTC
>NA|TRBV7-9|TRBD2|TRBJ2-1
CASSQWPFTSGRTDEQFF
TGTGCCAGCAGCCAATGGCCCTTTACTAGCGGGAGGACGGATGAGCAGTTCTTC
>NA|TRBV7-2|TRBD2|TRBJ2-3
CASSLLVRVGGYTQYF
TGTGCCAGCAGCTTATTAGTCCGGGTCGGGGGGTATACGCAGTATTTT
>NA|TRBV5-1|TRBD2|TRBJ2-2
CASSLQPSGGDTGELFF
TGCGCCAGCAGCTTGCAGCCTAGCGGGGGGGACACCGGGGAGCTGTTTTTT
>once|TRBV29-1|NA|TRBJ2-7
CSAEDGTTYEQYF
TGCAGCGCCGAGGATGGGACAACCTACGAGCAGTACTTC
>NA|TRBV9|NA|TRBJ2-2
CASSALNTGELFF
TGTGCCAGCAGCGCCTTGAACACCGGGGAGCTGTTTTTT
>NA|TRBV5-1|NA|TRBJ1-4
CASSLMGIAEKLFF
TGCGCCAGCAGCTTAATGGGGATCGCTGAAAAACTGTTTTTT
>NA|TRBV5-4|TRBD1|TRBJ1-1
CASSSRGPNTEAFF
TGTGCCAGCAGCTCCAGGGGGCCGAACACTGAAGCTTTCTTT
>NA|TRBV29-1|NA|TRBJ2-1
CSGVWGGNEQFF
TGCAGCGGGGTCTGGGGCGGGAATGAGCAGTTCTTC
>NA|TRBV29-1|TRBD1|TRBJ1-5
CSVVGTGGNQPQHF
TGCAGCGTTGTGGGGACAGGGGGCAATCAGCCCCAGCATTTT
>NA|TRBV6-4|NA|TRBJ2-1
CASSAISVRSYNEQFF
TGTGCCAGCAGTGCCATCTCGGTGCGTTCCTACAATGAGCAGTTCTTC
>NA|TRBV6-5|NA|TRBJ1-2
CASRSQGGVDGYTF
TGTGCCAGCAGATCACAGGGAGGGGTTGATGGCTACACCTTC
>few|TRBV7-6|NA|TRBJ2-7
CASSSGLLYEQYF
TGTGCCAGCAGCTCCGGACTGTTATACGAGCAGTACTTC
>NA|TRBV11-2|NA|TRBJ1-2
CASSPTPGSNVGYTF
TGTGCCAGCAGTCCTACCCCCGGAAGTAACGTTGGCTACACCTTC
>NA|TRBV5-1|NA|TRBJ2-1
CASTFDRGLARQWEQFF
TGCGCCAGCACCTTCGACCGGGGGTTGGCCCGACAATGGGAGCAGTTCTTC
>NA|TRBV7-9|TRBD2|TRBJ2-1
CASSFQAGTSGSNEQFF
TGTGCCAGCAGCTTCCAAGCCGGGACTAGCGGGAGTAATGAGCAGTTCTTC
>NA|TRBV28|TRBD1|TRBJ1-5
CASFKQGISNQPQHF
TGTGCCAGCTTCAAACAGGGGATTAGCAATCAGCCCCAGCATTTT
>NA|TRBV20-1|NA|TRBJ1-4
CSLKDRGKLFF
TGCAGTTTAAAGGACCGAGGAAAACTGTTTTTT
>few|TRBV4-3|TRBD2|TRBJ2-7
CASSQTPARTSGRAVEQYF
TGCGCCAGCAGCCAGACCCCGGCCAGGACTAGCGGGAGGGCCGTCGAGCAGTACTTC
>NA|TRBV29-1|TRBD2|TRBJ2-1
CSVVTSGSAEQFF
TGCAGCGTTGTTACTAGCGGGAGTGCTGAGCAGTTCTTC
>NA|TRBV6-5|TRBD1|TRBJ1-2
CASSSSDRGNYGYTF
TGTGCCAGCAGTTCGTCGGACAGGGGTAACTATGGCTACACCTTC
>once|TRBV19|NA|TRBJ2-2
CASSMKGPDTGELFF
TGTGCCAGTAGTATGAAGGGCCCGGACACCGGGGAGCTGTTTTTT
>few|TRBV5-1|TRBD2|TRBJ2-1
CASSLGSGNSYNEQFF
TGCGCCAGCAGCTTGGGTAGCGGGAACTCCTACAATGAGCAGTTCTTC
>NA|TRBV4-1|NA|TRBJ2-4
CASSPNGLAKNIQYF
TGCGCCAGCAGTCCAAACGGACTAGCCAAAAACATTCAGTACTTC
>once|TRBV18|NA|TRBJ2-5
CASSPPEQGGETQYF
TGTGCCAGCTCACCGCCCGAGCAGGGGGGAGAGACCCAGTACTTC
>NA|TRBV28|TRBD1|TRBJ1-2
CASSLQDRGDGYTF
TGTGCCAGCAGTTTACAGGACAGGGGAGATGGCTACACCTTC
>NA|TRBV18|TRBD1|TRBJ1-2
CASSRDRGEDGYTF
TGTGCCAGCTCACGGGACAGGGGCGAAGATGGCTACACCTTC
>NA|TRBV10-3|NA|TRBJ2-7
CAISEQGYEQYF
TGTGCCATCAGTGAGCAAGGCTACGAGCAGTACTTC
>NA|TRBV19|TRBD1|TRBJ2-1
CASSPTGAYDEQFF
TGTGCCAGTAGTCCGACAGGGGCATATGATGAGCAGTTCTTC
>NA|TRBV6-1|NA|TRBJ1-2
CASFNRPNLYGYTF
TGTGCCAGCTTCAACAGGCCCAACCTATATGGCTACACCTTC
>NA|TRBV4-2|NA|TRBJ1-3
CASSQAVAPVIRNTIYF
TGTGCCAGCAGCCAAGCGGTGGCACCCGTTATCCGAAACACCATATATTTT